This T cell receptor beta chain was retrieved from a study of T cell responses to AZD1222 COVID-19 vaccine. Assay used: immunoSEQ multiplex PCR; TCRdb lists only in-frame clones, some missing. This table has about 170,000 clones, 80% to 90% appearing once. General observations from the study: After two AZD1222 doses, spike-specific TCR breadth and depth rose versus day 0. Baseline seropositives among AZD1222 recipients totaled only 5 to 7. Nearly half of the spike-specific TCRs reportedly recognize variant regions that carry no mutations.

Trimming pared 3 bases from V and 0 bases from J, leaving 18 bases between. The V gene's germline CDR1 is MNHEY and CDR2 SMNVEV (reference sequence). The CDR3 is 17 amino acids. This clone was seen more than once but under ten times. The antigen is unknown. The sequence was obtained from an adult who received the MenACWY meningococcal vaccine as a control. The chain joins TRBV27 to TRBJ2-7; possibly TRBD1 for D (5 bases). The specimen was peripheral blood, collected 28 days after the second dose of the MenACWY control vaccine. The CDR3 protein is CASSFHPPGRDSYEQYF. Here the CDR3 DNA reads TGTGCCAGCAGTTTCCACCCCCCGGGCAGGGACTCCTACGAGCAGTACTTC.